These T cell receptor beta chains were read from a single sample in a study of molecular identifiers for immune sequencing clone quantification. One entry per CDR3 protein results from TCRdb running MiXCR on the PCR reads. Found here are around 480,000 distinct CDR3 sequences, about 20% of them singletons; the top ten hold about 0.78%. Specimen: naive CD8+ T cells from blood, with Jurkat cell RNA spiked in. These receptors came from a human donor in good health. Some libraries in this study had Jurkat cell RNA spiked in. Both conserved end residues are trimmed from each CDR3.

V | length | CDR3
TRBV7-8 | 13 | ASSLEEGRGTEAF
TRBV5-1 | 13 | ASTTGRGGQETQY
TRBV12-5 | 14 | ASGLVLGQAGNEAF
TRBV6-2/TRBV6-3 | 11 | ASSYGRGLEQY
TRBV7-9 | 13 | ASSRDRNLSYEQY
TRBV6-5 | 11 | ASRSNRGYEQY
TRBV10-3 | 13 | AISESLGSGATQY
TRBV12-3/TRBV12-4 | 13 | ASRLAVAGDEKLF
TRBV19 | 11 | ASSSGSGYTQY
TRBV6-6 | 10 | ASWGVNTEAF
TRBV12-3/TRBV12-4 | 14 | ASLPGGVSSTDTQY
TRBV28 | 13 | ASSLVSAGSQPQH
TRBV3-2 | 13 | ASSQGLPHGGEQF
TRBV4-2 | 12 | ASSQVGNTDTQY
TRBV30 | 10 | AWTGQRNEQF
TRBV7-2 | 12 | ASSPPGQGAEQY
TRBV25-1 | 14 | ASSEFGDMRRETQY
TRBV6-6 | 11 | ASGATANTEAF
TRBV6-6 | 15 | ASSYSGQDGGGYGYT
TRBV6-2/TRBV6-3 | 12 | ASSYGDRVNEQY
TRBV14 | 10 | ASSQGTSEQY
TRBV5-5 | 12 | ASSPSQPQDTQY
TRBV3-1 | 12 | ASSPPDRATEAF
TRBV28 | 14 | ASSARTSGAQETQY
TRBV4-1 | 11 | ASSQDAGSSQF
TRBV14 | 17 | ASSQDPLAGGQFPDTQY
TRBV19 | 11 | ASNRPGVYEQY
TRBV7-9 | 15 | ASSHTGTSGGTYEQY
TRBV6-5 | 13 | ASSYFGSPGDEQF
TRBV7-2 | 12 | ASSVSSPAYEQY
TRBV13 | 12 | ASSTRTGSYGYT
TRBV6-2/TRBV6-3 | 13 | ASSYHATSDTEAF
TRBV7-9 | 13 | ASSSAQGQLYEQY
TRBV27 | 11 | ASRTGWMDTQY
TRBV4-1 | 13 | ASSQAGSRSYEQY
TRBV4-2 | 17 | ASSQDWGQVGRSKNIQY
TRBV27 | 12 | ASSPGATNEKLF
TRBV15 | 13 | ATTPDRASYNEQF
TRBV4-3 | 12 | ASSQEIGYQPQH
TRBV7-9 | 11 | ASRRPDRNEQF
TRBV12-3/TRBV12-4 | 13 | ASSLTSGRASEQF